This entry describes one T cell receptor (beta chain). This clone was picked up a small number of times. Its antigen is unknown. No quality values exist for individual bases; no much larger clone is one base distant. Buffy coats from around 20 blood donors served as healthy controls, a group that was about 60% female with a median age of 56 years (range about 20-70). Flow cytometry confirmed the purity of CD4+ and CD8+ cells that had been isolated by positive magnetic bead selection on an AutoMACS. Peripheral blood mononuclear cells were obtained using density gradient separation with Ficoll-Paque PLUS. Nucleospin Tissue or Tissue XS kits were used to extract DNA from CD4-enriched, CD8-enriched or PBMC samples, and a Qubit 2.0 fluorometer was used for quantification. The sample is drawn from a study of somatic mutations in cytotoxic T cells in rheumatoid arthritis (dated by TCRdb to the late 2010s). The study in broad terms: Sorted V beta1+ cells also underwent TCRB sequencing, and some V beta antibody-stained T-cell populations were flow-sorted at nearly 100% purity on a FACSAria II or Sony SH800. In newly diagnosed rheumatoid arthritis without treatment, the study examined if expanded CD8+ T-cell clones harbor somatic mutations, relying on TCRB deep sequencing to characterize clonality. TCRB deep sequencing was performed for some 65 rheumatoid arthritis patients and roughly 20 healthy controls. Patients and controls did not essentially differ in median age, which was nearly identical between the groups. Paper-wide results and their limitations: In about an eighth of the roughly 65 patients, more than 20% of CD8+ cells belonged to the largest CD8+ clone, while several identical CD8+ TCRB sequences were shared between blood and synovial fluid. No adjustment for multiple comparisons was made for the slight TRBV07 underrepresentation in patients. There was no significant difference in CD8+ T-cell clonality between rheumatoid arthritis patients and age-matched healthy controls. CD8+ clonality increased with age in patients (Spearman r of about 0.49) but not in healthy controls. The antigen targets of the expanded CD8+ clones were unknown, and absence from virus-specific databases did not rule out viral specificity.

From its cysteine to its phenylalanine, the CDR3 spans 14 amino acids. The entry retains the CDR3 DNA only, 42 bases that are in frame from base 1. V trim: 2 bases; J trim: 5 bases; unmatched bases: 7. From a lookup of the germline V gene, CDR1 and CDR2 are SGDLS and YYNGEE. TCRB CDR3 sequencing used the immunoSEQ assay on genomic DNA. In the source study's methods: The analyses included only productive TCRB rearrangements. Defining a clone by its unique TCRB CDR3 sequence, the study calculated clonality as a productive clonality index derived from Shannon entropy. Repertoire overlap for a pair of samples was computed from each clone's template counts relative to total templates per sample. V-gene usage measured by flow cytometry correlated with TCRB sequencing V-gene usage, with a Spearman r of approximately 0.6. Here the immuneACCESS table is served through TCRdb, limited to in-frame sequences with V and J called. Missing clones are a known gap in these copies; in checked studies unresolved V genes cover under half, and the rest lacks a known reason. V, J and clone size are those of that table, while D and trimming were read from the DNA. In all, the sample holds approximately 20,000 clones, and roughly 87% of those were seen once. The ten largest clones capture roughly a tenth of the sample.

This TCR was recovered from a woman aged 45-65 years in good health. This sequence uses TRBV9 and TRBJ2-7, with 7 bases aligning to TRBD2. Sample: CD8+ T cells sorted from blood. CDR3 sequence: CASSVGRGGDEQYF. Here is the DNA: TGTGCCAGCAGCGTTGGCCGTGGGGGGGACGAGCAGTACTTC.